These 22 T cell receptor beta chains share one sample of origin, sequenced in a study of tumor and adjacent non-tumor tissue in lung cancer. RNA was extracted from bulk tissue without any cell sorting. TCRbeta libraries were built with three rounds of nested PCR, modified from ARM-PCR. TCRdb reanalysed the multiplex PCR reads using MiXCR and keeps one entry per CDR3 protein. Among approximately 130,000 distinct CDR3 sequences listed, over 65% were seen once. The sequenced sample consisted of lung tumor tissue. The receptors derive from a man aged 25 to 40 with non-small cell lung cancer.

In regard to this clonotype: Relative to the germline gene, one junction end is altered; a read error may explain this. The chain couples TRBV20-1 to TRBJ2-7, with D uncertain. CDR3 length equals 12 residues. Looked up from germline, CDR1 is DFQATT and CDR2 is SNEGSKA (reference sequence). As DNA, the CDR3 is TGTAGTGCTAGTCCAGACAACAACGAGCAGTACTTC. This sequence encodes CSASPDNNEQYF.

About this clonotype itself: This may come from a read error, since a much larger clone is one base off. This chain links TRBV7-9 with TRBJ2-1, with TRBD2 matching over 9 bases. CDR1 and CDR2 from the germline V gene are SEHNR and FQNEAQ (reference sequence). The V gene end was trimmed by 1 base and the J gene end by 8 bases; junction bases not matched to a gene: 0. The CDR3 has 13 amino acids. The CDR3: CASSLVAGDEQFF. In nucleotides, the CDR3 is TGTGCCAGCAGCTTAGTAGCGGGGGATGAGCAGTTCTTC. The entire variable domain, with the rest obtained from reference TRBV7-9 and TRBJ2-1, is as follows: DTGVSQNPRHKITKRGQNVTFRCDPISEHNRLYWYRQTLGQGPEFLTYFQNEAQLEKSRLLSDRFSAERPKGSFSTLEIQRTEQGDSAMYLCASSLVAGDEQFFGPGTRLTVL.

In the case of this clonotype: The junction differs from germline at one of its ends, possibly a read error. The rearrangement links TRBV11-2 to TRBJ2-2; 9 bases line up with TRBD1. The CDR3 length is 16 residues. CDR1 is SGHAT and CDR2 is FQNNGV in the germline V gene. As DNA, the CDR3 is TGTGGCACCAGCCCCCGACAGGGGGAGAACACCGGGGCGCTGTTTTTT. Protein product: CGTSPRQGENTGALFF.

In regard to this clonotype: A read error may explain this, as a much larger clone is one base away. The chain combines TRBV29-1 with TRBJ2-5; D call uncertain. The CDR3 totals 10 residues. The V end was cut by 5 bases, the J end by 3 bases, with 4 bases between. Germline V gene sequence: CDR1 SQVTM, CDR2 ANQGSEA. The CDR3 DNA reads as TGCAGCGTTCCGGAAGAGACCCAGTACTTC. This sequence encodes CSVPEETQYF.

The chain employs TRBV11-2 and TRBJ2-3; weak D call: TRBD2 (6 bases). Trimming stripped 1 base from V and 9 bases from J, with 11 bases between. CDR1 is SGHAT and CDR2 is FQNNGV in the germline V gene. There are 13 residues in the CDR3. The CDR3 is CASSLVGGETQYF. The DNA of the CDR3 is TGTGCCAGCAGCTTAGTGGGAGGTGAGACGCAGTATTTT.

About this clonotype: Sequence at one end of the junction differs from germline and may be a read error. The J gene is TRBJ1-5, the V gene TRBV6-1; 7 bases fit TRBD1. In germline, CDR1 is MNHNS, CDR2 SASEGT. The CDR3 length is 14 residues. CDR3 amino acids: CASSRQGRNQPHHF. The CDR3, as DNA: TGTGCCAGCAGTCGACAGGGCCGAAATCAGCCCCACCATTTT.

About this clonotype: A read error may be the cause here, since a much bigger clone is one base away. V usage is TRBV6-5 and J usage is TRBJ1-3; D ambiguous. Germline assignment: CDR1 MNHEY and CDR2 SVGAGI. This CDR3 is 16 amino acids long. CDR3 bases: TGTACCAGCAGTTACGGGCGGACTCGCTCTGGAAACACCATATATTTT. This codes for CTSSYGRTRSGNTIYF.

Remarks on this clonotype: One junction end disagrees with the germline gene, perhaps due to a read error. This rearrangement joins TRBV6-5 to TRBJ2-7; possibly TRBD1 for D (6 bases). Germline CDR1 MNHEY, CDR2 SVGAGI. The CDR3 is 16 amino acids. CDR3 in amino acids: CASSYQKLGGSKEQYF. CDR3 sequence (DNA): TGTGCCAGCAGTTACCAAAAATTAGGGGGATCTAAGGAGCAGTATTTC.

V is TRBV12-5 and J is TRBJ1-1; D is ambiguous. Germline lookup yields CDR1 LGHNT and CDR2 FRNRAP. V lost 6 bases, J lost 0 bases, and 8 bases lay in between. CDR3 size: 13 residues. The CDR3 spells CASGLQLNTEAFF. CDR3 coding DNA: TGTGCTAGTGGCCTTCAGTTGAACACTGAAGCTTTCTTT.

Remarks on this clonotype: Possible read error: a much larger clone is one base away. The chain joins TRBV20-1 to TRBJ2-7, with a weak D call TRBD2 (6 bases). Germline lookup yields CDR1 DFQATT and CDR2 SNEGSKA (reference sequence). Trimming took 1 base from V and 6 from J, leaving 13 bases between them. The CDR3 sequence is 13 residues long. This CDR3 is CSARGASECEQYF. The CDR3 DNA reads TGCAGTGCTAGAGGCGCTAGCGAATGCGAGCAGTACTTC.

This clonotype has at least ten counts. The rearrangement uses TRBV20-1 and TRBJ2-5; 9 bases agree with TRBD1. Trimming at V came to 2 bases and at J to 4 bases, leaving 20 bases not matched to a gene. Germline values: CDR1 DFQATT, CDR2 SNEGSKA (reference sequence). This CDR3 region has 19 residues. The CDR3 reads CSARFSAILGQGRRETQYF. The DNA for the CDR3 is TGCAGTGCTAGATTCTCCGCAATCCTAGGACAGGGGAGGCGAGAGACCCAGTACTTC.

Of note for this clonotype: A much larger clone sits a single nucleotide away, making a read error possible. The chain carries TRBV20-1 and TRBJ2-2, with D perhaps given as TRBD1 or TRBD2 (5 bases each). V was pared by 0 bases and J by 3 bases, with 14 bases between. CDR3 length: 16 amino acids. Germline V gene lookup returns CDR1 DFQATT and CDR2 SNEGSKA (reference sequence). This chain's CDR3 is CSARDITGHDTGELFF. CDR3 DNA sequence: TGCAGTGCTAGAGATATAACGGGGCATGACACCGGGGAGCTGTTTTTT.

The chain uses TRBV20-1 and TRBJ1-4, with a tentative D call TRBD1 (6 bases). This CDR3 has 12 amino acids. Germline loops: CDR1 DFQATT, CDR2 SNEGSKA (reference sequence). The CDR3: CIDRDNNEKLFF. In DNA, the CDR3 is TGCATTGATAGGGACAATAATGAAAAACTGTTTTTT.

Concerning this clonotype itself: One end of the junction is discordant with germline, which a read error may explain. The V call is TRBV11-1, the J call TRBJ2-1; TRBD2 matches at 11 bases. Looked up from germline, CDR1 is SGHAT and CDR2 is FQDESV (reference sequence). The CDR3 consists of 16 residues. This CDR3 is CASSSRLAGHYNEQSF. The CDR3 region has the DNA TGTGCCAGCAGCTCGCGACTAGCGGGACACTACAATGAGCAGTCCTTC.

This clonotype appeared a few times. V usage is TRBV10-2 and J usage is TRBJ1-5; 10 bases agree with TRBD1. Germline V gives CDR1 WSHSY, CDR2 SAAADI. V lost 0 bases to trimming and J lost 5 bases; unmatched junction nucleotides: 4. The CDR3 extends over 16 amino acids. The CDR3 coding sequence is TGCGCCAGCAGTGAGTCGGACAGGGGGGCGGATCAGCCCCAGCATTTT. Translation: CASSESDRGADQPQHF.

The chain joins TRBV6-7 to TRBJ2-6; D may match TRBD1 or TRBD2 (5 bases each). TRBV6-7 is identified as an open reading frame with a role that is uncertain. The CDR3 runs 17 residues. V dropped 0 bases and J dropped 2 bases, with 11 bases sitting between them. For the CDR3, the DNA is TGTGCCAGCAGTTACTCGACCCTGGGGGCTGGGGCCAACGTCCTGACTTTC. Translating gives CASSYSTLGAGANVLTF.

Of note for this clonotype: Since the CDR3 does not end with the conserved phenylalanine or tryptophan, this likely comes from a read error. The V and J genes are TRBV20-1 and TRBJ2-1, with 13 bases identical to TRBD2. The CDR3 has 17 amino acids. Germline CDR1 DFQATT, CDR2 SNEGSKA (reference sequence). The CDR3: CNARDPRTSGSRNEQFS. CDR3 in DNA: TGCAATGCTAGAGATCCCAGGACTAGCGGGAGTCGCAATGAGCAGTTCTCC.

Notes on this clonotype: A junction end diverges from the germline sequence, so it may reflect a read error. The chain joins TRBV20-1 to TRBJ2-7; a weak D match, TRBD1 (6 bases). The CDR3 has 15 amino acids. Germline V gives CDR1 DFQATT, CDR2 SNEGSKA (reference sequence). CDR3 in amino acids: CSALRHEQGHYEEYF. CDR3 DNA: TGCAGTGCTCTACGACATGAGCAGGGACACTACGAGGAGTATTTT.

In nucleotides, the CDR3 is TGTGCCAGCAGCACTTCCCGGACAGGCAGGACACAGTACTTC. Its protein is CASSTSRTGRTQYF. The J gene is TRBJ2-5, the V gene TRBV11-1, with 7 bases matching TRBD1. V was clipped by 5 bases and J by 11 bases; unmatched bases: 14. The germline gives CDR1 SGHAT, CDR2 FQDESV (reference sequence). The CDR3 has 14 amino acids. Full variable domain (remainder filled in from reference TRBV11-1 and TRBJ2-5): EAEVAQSPRYKITEKSQAVAFWCDPISGHATLYWYRQILGQGPELLVQFQDESVVDDSQLPKDRFSAERLKGVDSTLKIQPAELGDSAMYLCASSTSRTGRTQYFGPGTRLLVL.

This clonotype has just a few counts. The chain uses TRBV20-1 and TRBJ1-2, with D possibly TRBD1 on 6 matching bases. Trimming stripped 0 bases from V and 8 bases from J, with 13 bases between. This CDR3 spans 13 amino acids. The V gene's germline CDR1 is DFQATT and CDR2 SNEGSKA (reference sequence). CDR3 DNA sequence: TGCAGTGCTAGAGATGTGACAGGCCTGGGCTACACCTTC. The encoded protein is CSARDVTGLGYTF.

V and J are TRBV7-2 and TRBJ2-3; perhaps D is TRBD1 or TRBD2 (5 bases each). Per the germline V gene, CDR1 is SGHTA and CDR2 is FQGNSA. The CDR3 spans 15 residues. Trimming cost V 5 bases and J 8 bases, with 20 bases left between them. The CDR3 region is CASSPKSADKGTQYF. The CDR3, as DNA: TGTGCCAGCAGCCCTAAGTCAGCGGACAAGGGTACGCAGTATTTT.

This clonotype was detected ten times or more. The V call is TRBV29-1, the J call TRBJ2-2; TRBD2 matches 11 bases. Germline V gene data show CDR1 as SQVTM and CDR2 as ANQGSEA. Losses at the gene ends were 6 bases for V and 2 bases for J; bases not matched to a gene: 8. CDR3 length equals 16 residues. The CDR3 sequence is CSVRDGTSGNTGELFF. The CDR3, as DNA: TGCAGCGTGAGGGACGGGACTAGCGGTAACACCGGGGAGCTGTTTTTT.